These 8 T cell receptor beta chains were all obtained from the same sample, sequenced in a study of blood T cell repertoires in COVID-19 (TCRdb year 2020). The library relied on the immunoSEQ multiplex PCR assay. Here the immuneACCESS table is served through TCRdb, limited to in-frame sequences with V and J called. Missing clones are a known gap in these copies; in checked studies unresolved V genes cover under half, and the rest lacks a known reason. The table for this sample lists about 140,000 clones; about 80% of them were counted only once. Jointly, the top ten make up just under 3% of the sample. Sequences were obtained from PBMCs or T cells enriched from blood (not recorded which). The source of these receptors is a woman aged 45-59 years who had recovered from COVID-19.

Note on this clone: A much bigger clone sits one base away, suggesting this may be a read error. CDR3: CASSPSGGPNNEQFF. The DNA for the CDR3 is TGTGCCAGCAGCCCTAGCGGGGGCCCAAACAATGAGCAGTTCTTC. This rearrangement joins TRBV28 to TRBJ2-1, with 10 bases fitting TRBD2. The V gene's germline CDR1 is MDHEN and CDR2 SYDVKM. The V segment lost 6 bases and the J segment 5 bases; nucleotides outside the gene matches: 7. The CDR3 spans 15 residues.

This clone was observed many times. In DNA, the CDR3 is TGTGCCAGCCAGGGGGCCGGGGCCGGGGAGCTGTTTTTT. Encoded protein: CASQGAGAGELFF. The rearrangement links TRBV3-1 (or the pseudogene TRBV3-2) to TRBJ2-2; 8 bases align to TRBD1. Germline V gene sequence: CDR1 LGHDT, CDR2 YNNKEL (reference sequence). V lost 8 bases and J lost 6; bases outside the gene matches: 5. This CDR3 is 13 amino acids long.

The chain employs TRBV5-1 and TRBJ1-2; the D is unclear. This CDR3 has 13 residues. Trimming left V 4 bases short and J 11 bases short, with 18 bases between. Germline V CDR1 and CDR2: SGHRS, YFSETQ. This chain's CDR3 is CASSSTGYLEYTF. CDR3 in DNA: TGCGCCAGCAGCAGCACGGGGTATCTGGAGTACACCTTC.

The chain employs TRBV6-4 and TRBJ1-1, with a tentative D call TRBD1 (6 bases). The V end lost 5 bases, the J end lost 6 bases, and 13 bases lay between the germline ends. Germline V CDR1 and CDR2: MRHNA, SNTAGT. The CDR3 extends over 13 amino acids. The chain's CDR3 is CASSYREGAEAFF. The CDR3 DNA sequence: TGTGCCAGCAGTTACAGGGAGGGGGCTGAAGCTTTCTTT.

This clone is a singleton in its sample. The genes are TRBV18 and TRBJ1-1; no definite D call. Germline V gives CDR1 KGHSH, CDR2 LQKENI. Trimming removed 8 bases at V and 0 bases at J, with 16 bases between. The CDR3 has 15 residues. The CDR3 region is CASAPVPGMNTEAFF. Here the CDR3 DNA reads TGTGCCAGCGCCCCGGTTCCCGGGATGAACACTGAAGCTTTCTTT.

The CDR3 region is CASSLSLSPNTDTQYF. CDR3 nucleotide sequence: TGTGCCAGCAGCCTATCCCTTAGCCCCAACACAGATACGCAGTATTTT. The rearrangement joins TRBV13 to TRBJ2-3; no clear D gene. The germline V gene has CDR1 PRHDT and CDR2 FYEKMQ (reference sequence). Trimming stripped 5 bases from V and 2 bases from J, with 17 bases between. This CDR3 spans 16 amino acids.

The genes are TRBV12-5 and TRBJ1-4; TRBD1 matches 10 bases. The CDR3 has 15 residues. Germline V lookup: CDR1 LGHNT, CDR2 FRNRAP. The J segment lost 7 bases and the V segment lost 2 bases, leaving 4 bases of the junction unmatched. In DNA, the CDR3 is TGTGCTAGTGGTTTGATTGGGACAGGGGTTGAAAAACTGTTTTTT. Translating it yields CASGLIGTGVEKLFF.

The V gene is TRBV18, the J gene TRBJ2-3; D may be TRBD1 (6 bases). Germline values: CDR1 KGHSH, CDR2 LQKENI. Trimming removed 4 bases at V and 4 bases at J, with 21 bases between. CDR3 length equals 17 residues. The CDR3 DNA reads TGTGCCAGCTCACTGTCTTTCTTTGGGGGCCTGGCAGATACGCAGTATTTT. Its protein is CASSLSFFGGLADTQYF.